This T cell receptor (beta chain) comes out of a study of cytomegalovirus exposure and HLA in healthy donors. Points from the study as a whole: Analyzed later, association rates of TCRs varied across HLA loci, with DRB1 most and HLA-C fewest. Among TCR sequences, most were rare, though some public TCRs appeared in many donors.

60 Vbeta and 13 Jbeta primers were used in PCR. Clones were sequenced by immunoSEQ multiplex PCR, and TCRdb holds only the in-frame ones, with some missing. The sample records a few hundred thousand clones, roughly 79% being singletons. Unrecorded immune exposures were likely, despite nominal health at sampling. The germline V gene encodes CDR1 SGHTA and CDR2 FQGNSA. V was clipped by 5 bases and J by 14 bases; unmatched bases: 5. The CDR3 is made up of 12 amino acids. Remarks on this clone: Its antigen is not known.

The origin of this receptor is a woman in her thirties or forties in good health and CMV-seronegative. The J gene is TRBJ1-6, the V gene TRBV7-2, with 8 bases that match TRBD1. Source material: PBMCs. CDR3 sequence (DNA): TGTGCCAGCAGCGGGGACAGGTCAACCCTCCACTTT. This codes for CASSGDRSTLHF.